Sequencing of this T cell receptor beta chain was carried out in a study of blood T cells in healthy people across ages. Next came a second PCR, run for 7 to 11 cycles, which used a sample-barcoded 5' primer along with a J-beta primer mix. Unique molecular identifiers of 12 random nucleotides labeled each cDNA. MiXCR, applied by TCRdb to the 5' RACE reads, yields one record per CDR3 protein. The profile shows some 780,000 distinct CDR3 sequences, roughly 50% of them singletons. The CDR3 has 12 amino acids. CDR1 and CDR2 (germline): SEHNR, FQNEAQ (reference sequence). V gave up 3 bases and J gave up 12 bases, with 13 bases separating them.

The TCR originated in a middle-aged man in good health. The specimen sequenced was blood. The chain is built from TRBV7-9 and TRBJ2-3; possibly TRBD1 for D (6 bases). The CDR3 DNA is TGTGCCAGCAGCTTCTCCGGGACAAACCAGTATTTT. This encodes CASSFSGTNQYF. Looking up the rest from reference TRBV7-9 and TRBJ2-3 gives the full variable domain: DTGVSQNPRHKITKRGQNVTFRCDPISEHNRLYWYRQTLGQGPEFLTYFQNEAQLEKSRLLSDRFSAERPKGSFSTLEIQRTEQGDSAMYLCASSFSGTNQYFGPGTRLTVL.